The clone carrying this TCR beta chain has only a few counts. Its antigen is not identified. This record belongs to a study of beta chain features in type 1 diabetes. Findings of the study overall: Moderately but significantly shorter TCRB CDR3s were found in Type 1 diabetes patients in all four CD4+ subsets.

Reverse transcription of all isolated RNA meant that expressed TCRB transcripts were sequenced. Here immunoSEQ multiplex PCR was the method, and the copy in TCRdb shows in-frame clones only, minus some. This table holds around 150,000 clones, approximately 8.7% found once. Sorting with CD45RO/CCR7/CD25/CD127/CD95/CD27 yielded naive, central memory, regulatory and stem-like memory CD4+ cells. The V gene's germline CDR1 is MDHEN and CDR2 SYDVKM. The CDR3 has 16 residues. Losses at the gene ends were 4 bases for V and 8 bases for J; bases not matched to a gene: 13. The J gene is TRBJ1-4, the V gene TRBV28, with 7 bases lining up with TRBD1. The specimen sequenced was central memory CD4+ T cells from blood. This receptor was obtained from a woman under 40 with type 1 diabetes. The CDR3 DNA reads TGTGCCAGCAGTTCCCCGCGACAGGGTGGAAGAGAAAAACTGTTTTTT. Encoded protein: CASSSPRQGGREKLFF. Based on the CDR3 plus reference TRBV28 and TRBJ1-4, the full variable domain is DVKVTQSSRYLVKRTGEKVFLECVQDMDHENMFWYRQDPGLGLRLIYFSYDVKMKEKGDIPEGYSVSREKKERFSLILESASTNQTSMYLCASSSPRQGGREKLFFGSGTQLSVL.